The T cell receptor (beta chain) described here comes from a study of cytomegalovirus exposure and HLA in healthy donors. Study-wide background: Across almost 400 genotyped donors, roughly 80% landed in the Caucasian-associated ancestry cluster.

The study, taken as a whole, reports: There were some 150 TCR beta chains listed as cytomegalovirus-associated. In vitro, three CMV-associated chains proved specific for CMV antigens.

PCR employed 60 Vbeta and 13 Jbeta primers. Here immunoSEQ multiplex PCR was the method, and the copy in TCRdb shows in-frame clones only, minus some. The data show roughly 170,000 clones, 75% to 85% seen once. As to this clone: Its antigen is as yet unknown.

The TCR sequence derives from a female donor in good health and CMV-seronegative. Material for sequencing was PBMCs.

The CDR3 sequence: CASSSGGEAFF. The CDR3 coding sequence is TGTGCCAGCAGTTCCGGGGGGGAAGCTTTCTTT. J is TRBJ1-1 and V is TRBV6-5, with a weak D call TRBD1 (5 bases). The CDR3 is made up of 11 amino acids. V was cut by 4 bases and J by 8 bases, with 8 bases left in between. Germline CDR1 and CDR2: MNHEY and SVGAGI.